Detailed here is one TCR beta chain. Its antigen remains unidentified. Researchers report isolating at least 6.5 million PBMCs per sample. This record comes from a study of blood T cells in healthy people across ages. Findings and limits, study-wide: Diversity estimates drawn from one million T cells were deemed underestimates. Whereas aged donors had fewer naive CD4+ cells, long-lived donors had more of them and higher diversity.

The V end lost 6 bases, the J end lost 6 bases, and 11 bases lay between the germline ends. Germline assignment: CDR1 MDHEN and CDR2 SYDVKM. The CDR3 loop spans 12 amino acids. A second 7 to 11 cycle PCR used barcoded and J-beta primers. Each CDR3 protein gets one entry after TCRdb re-called the 5' RACE reads with MiXCR. The table records around 1,000,000 distinct CDR3 sequences, under 30% of them present only once. Another study also made use of these data, one on T cells of mothers and their children. From that study: Donation involved a few healthy Caucasian mothers and the six children that they had.

Sequenced sample: blood. This TCR was sampled from a girl aged 2-9 years in good health. The genes are TRBV28 and TRBJ1-1; D not resolved. The DNA for the CDR3 is TGTGCCAGCAGCCCAGGTTATCCTGAAGCTTTCTTT. Residues: CASSPGYPEAFF.